The following is a TCR beta chain sequence with its context. The source of the sample is a study of blood T cell repertoires in COVID-19. On the study more broadly: Both acute and convalescent COVID-19 samples were obtained from the United States, Italy and Spain.

This CDR3 contains 14 residues. The V and J ends lost 4 bases and 8 bases, in that order; junction bases with no gene match: 7. Germline values: CDR1 SGHNT, CDR2 YENEEA. Original processing notes: Cell counts per sample came from amplifying reference gene primers. TCRdb's copy holds only in-frame clones and misses some; the assay was immunoSEQ multiplex PCR. The D gene and trimming were derived from the DNA, and the V and J assignments and clone size from that table. The table lists 200,000 to 250,000 clones, 80% to 90% of them singletons, with approximately 4.2% in the top ten. In terms of age and location, participants ranged from about 18 to 95 years and lived in about 25 US areas.

Sequencing used PBMCs or T cells enriched from blood (not recorded which). The rearrangement joins TRBV11-3 to TRBJ1-4; 7 bases are shared with TRBD1. This TCR derives from a woman aged 35 to 49 with acute COVID-19. The CDR3 spells CASSSFDRVEKLFF. The CDR3 region has the DNA TGTGCCAGCAGCTCCTTCGACAGGGTGGAAAAACTGTTTTTT.